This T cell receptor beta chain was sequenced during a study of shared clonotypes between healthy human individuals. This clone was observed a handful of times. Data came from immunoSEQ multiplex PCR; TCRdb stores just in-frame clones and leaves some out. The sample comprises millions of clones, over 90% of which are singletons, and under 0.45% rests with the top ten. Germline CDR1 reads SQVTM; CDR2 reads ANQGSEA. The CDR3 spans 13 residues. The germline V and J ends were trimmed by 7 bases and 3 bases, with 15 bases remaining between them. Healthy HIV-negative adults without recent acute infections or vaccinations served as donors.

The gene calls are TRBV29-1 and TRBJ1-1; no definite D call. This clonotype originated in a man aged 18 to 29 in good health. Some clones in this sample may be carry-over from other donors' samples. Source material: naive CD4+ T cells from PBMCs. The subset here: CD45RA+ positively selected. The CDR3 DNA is TGCAGCGGGAGTGGCATATCGGACACTGAAGCTTTCTTT. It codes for CSGSGISDTEAFF.